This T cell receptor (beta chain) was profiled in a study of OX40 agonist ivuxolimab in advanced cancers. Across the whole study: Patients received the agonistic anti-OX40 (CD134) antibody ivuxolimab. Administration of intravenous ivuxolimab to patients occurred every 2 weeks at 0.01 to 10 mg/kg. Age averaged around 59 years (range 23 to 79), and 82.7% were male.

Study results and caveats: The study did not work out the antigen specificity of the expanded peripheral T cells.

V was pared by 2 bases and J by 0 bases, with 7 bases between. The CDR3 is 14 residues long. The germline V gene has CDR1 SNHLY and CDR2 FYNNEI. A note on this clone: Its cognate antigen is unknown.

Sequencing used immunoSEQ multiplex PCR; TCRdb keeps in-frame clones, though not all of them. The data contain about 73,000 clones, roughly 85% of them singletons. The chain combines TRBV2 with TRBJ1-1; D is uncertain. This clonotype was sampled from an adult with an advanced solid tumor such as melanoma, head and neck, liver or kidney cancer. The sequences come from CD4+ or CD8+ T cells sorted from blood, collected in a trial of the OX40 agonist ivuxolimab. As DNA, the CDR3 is TGTGCCAGCAGTGAAAGGCCCTTGAACACTGAAGCTTTCTTT. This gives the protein CASSERPLNTEAFF.